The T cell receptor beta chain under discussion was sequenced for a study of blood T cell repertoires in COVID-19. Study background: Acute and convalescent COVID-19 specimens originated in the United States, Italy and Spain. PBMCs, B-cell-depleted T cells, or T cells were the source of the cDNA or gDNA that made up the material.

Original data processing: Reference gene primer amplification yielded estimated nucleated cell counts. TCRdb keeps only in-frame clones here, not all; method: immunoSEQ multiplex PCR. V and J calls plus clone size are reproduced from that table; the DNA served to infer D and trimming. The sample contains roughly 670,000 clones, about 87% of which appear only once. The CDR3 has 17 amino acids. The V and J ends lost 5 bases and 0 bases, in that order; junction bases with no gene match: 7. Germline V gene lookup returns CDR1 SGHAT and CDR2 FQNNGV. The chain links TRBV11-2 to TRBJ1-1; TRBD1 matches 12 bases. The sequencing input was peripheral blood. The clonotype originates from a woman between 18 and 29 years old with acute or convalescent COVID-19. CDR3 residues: CASSPIRDRGLNTEAFF. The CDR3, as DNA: TGTGCCAGCAGCCCGATCCGGGACAGGGGGCTGAACACTGAAGCTTTCTTT.